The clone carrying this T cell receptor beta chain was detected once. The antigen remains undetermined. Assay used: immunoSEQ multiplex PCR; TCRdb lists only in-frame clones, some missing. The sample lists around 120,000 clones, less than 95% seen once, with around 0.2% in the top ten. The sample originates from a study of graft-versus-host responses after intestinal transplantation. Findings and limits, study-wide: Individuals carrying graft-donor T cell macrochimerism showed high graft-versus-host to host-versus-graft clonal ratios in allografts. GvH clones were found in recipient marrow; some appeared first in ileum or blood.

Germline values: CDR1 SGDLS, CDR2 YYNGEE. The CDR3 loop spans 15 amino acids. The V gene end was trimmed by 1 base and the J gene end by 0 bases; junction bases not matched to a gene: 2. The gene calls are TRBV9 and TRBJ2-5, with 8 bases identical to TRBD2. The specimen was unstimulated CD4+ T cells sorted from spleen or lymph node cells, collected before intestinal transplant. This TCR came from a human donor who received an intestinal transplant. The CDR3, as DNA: TGTGCCAGCAGCGTATTAGCGGGGTACCAAGAGACCCAGTACTTC. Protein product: CASSVLAGYQETQYF. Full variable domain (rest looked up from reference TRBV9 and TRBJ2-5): DSGVTQTPKHLITATGQRVTLRCSPRSGDLSVYWYQQSLDQGLQFLIQYYNGEERAKGNILERFSAQQFPDLHSELNLSSLELGDSALYFCASSVLAGYQETQYFGPGTRLLVL.